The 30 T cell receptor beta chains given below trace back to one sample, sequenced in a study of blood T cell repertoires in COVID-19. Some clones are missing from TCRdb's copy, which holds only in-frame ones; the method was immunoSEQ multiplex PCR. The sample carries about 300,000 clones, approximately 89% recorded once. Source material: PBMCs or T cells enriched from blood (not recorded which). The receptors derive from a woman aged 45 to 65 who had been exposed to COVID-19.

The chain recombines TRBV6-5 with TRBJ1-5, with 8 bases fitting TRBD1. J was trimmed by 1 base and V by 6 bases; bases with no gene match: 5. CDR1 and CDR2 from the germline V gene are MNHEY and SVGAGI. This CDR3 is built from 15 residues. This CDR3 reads CASSRTGTSNQPQHF. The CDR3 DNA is TGTGCCAGCAGCCGGACAGGGACAAGCAATCAGCCCCAGCATTTT.

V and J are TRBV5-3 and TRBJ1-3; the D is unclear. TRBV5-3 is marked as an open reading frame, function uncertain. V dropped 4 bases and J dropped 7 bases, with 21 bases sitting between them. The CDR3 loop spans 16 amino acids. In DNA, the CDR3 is TGTGCCAGAAGCCTAGGCCGGCCCCGATTCCCGAACACCATATATTTT. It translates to CARSLGRPRFPNTIYF.

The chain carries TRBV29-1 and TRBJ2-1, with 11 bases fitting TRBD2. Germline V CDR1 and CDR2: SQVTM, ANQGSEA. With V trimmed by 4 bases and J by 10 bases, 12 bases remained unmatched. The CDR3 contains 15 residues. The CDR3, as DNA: TGCAGCGTTGTGAGAGGCGGCGGGACTAGCGGCGAGCAGTTCTTC. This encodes CSVVRGGGTSGEQFF.

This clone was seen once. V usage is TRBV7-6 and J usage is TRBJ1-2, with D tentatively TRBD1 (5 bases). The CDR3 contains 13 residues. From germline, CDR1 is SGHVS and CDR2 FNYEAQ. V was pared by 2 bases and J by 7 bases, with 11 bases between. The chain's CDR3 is CASSLQGSRGYTF. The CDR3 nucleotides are TGTGCCAGCAGCTTACAGGGTTCCCGTGGCTACACCTTC.

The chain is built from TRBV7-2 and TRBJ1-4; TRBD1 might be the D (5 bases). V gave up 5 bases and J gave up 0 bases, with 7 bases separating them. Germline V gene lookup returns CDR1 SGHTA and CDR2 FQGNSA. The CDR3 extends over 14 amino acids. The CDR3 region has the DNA TGTGCCAGCAGCCAGACAGCAACTAATGAAAAACTGTTTTTT. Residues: CASSQTATNEKLFF.

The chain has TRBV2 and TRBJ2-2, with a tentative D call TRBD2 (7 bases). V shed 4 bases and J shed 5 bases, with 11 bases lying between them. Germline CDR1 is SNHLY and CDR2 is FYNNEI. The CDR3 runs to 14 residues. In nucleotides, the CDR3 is TGTGCCAGCAGTGGAGGGGGAGGGACCGGGGAGCTGTTTTTT. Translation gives CASSGGGGTGELFF.

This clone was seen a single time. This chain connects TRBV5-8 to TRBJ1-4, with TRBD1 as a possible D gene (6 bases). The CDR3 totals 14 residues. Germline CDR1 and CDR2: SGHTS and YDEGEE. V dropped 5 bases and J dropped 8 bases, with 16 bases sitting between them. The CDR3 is CASSPNPGVEKLFF. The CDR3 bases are TGTGCCAGCAGTCCAAATCCAGGGGTGGAAAAACTGTTTTTT. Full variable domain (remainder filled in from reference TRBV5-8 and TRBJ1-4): EAGVTQSPTHLIKTRGQQATLRCSPISGHTSVYWYQQALGLGLQFLLWYDEGEERNRGNFPPRFSGRQFPNYSSELNVNALELEDSALYLCASSPNPGVEKLFFGSGTQLSVL.

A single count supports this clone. DNA of the CDR3: TGTGCCAGTAGTCCGTCTTGGCGGGGCTCCTACAATGAGCAGTTCTTC. It encodes CASSPSWRGSYNEQFF. The chain joins TRBV19 to TRBJ2-1, with a tentative D call TRBD2 (6 bases). Between the trimmed V and J ends, which lost 5 bases and 0 bases, there was a span of 14 bases. The CDR3 contains 16 residues. Germline CDR1 reads LNHDA; CDR2 reads SQIVND (reference sequence).

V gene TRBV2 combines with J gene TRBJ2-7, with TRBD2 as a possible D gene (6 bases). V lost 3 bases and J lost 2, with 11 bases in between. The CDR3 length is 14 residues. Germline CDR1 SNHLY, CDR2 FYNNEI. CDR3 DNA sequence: TGTGCCAGCAGTGATGGACTACCCGCCTACGAGCAGTACTTC. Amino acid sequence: CASSDGLPAYEQYF.

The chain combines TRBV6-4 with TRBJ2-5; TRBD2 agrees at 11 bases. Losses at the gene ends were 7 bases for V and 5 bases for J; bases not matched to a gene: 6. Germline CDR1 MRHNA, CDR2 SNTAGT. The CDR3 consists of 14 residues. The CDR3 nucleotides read TGTGCCAGCATGGCTAGCGGGGGGTTTGAGACCCAGTACTTC. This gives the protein CASMASGGFETQYF.

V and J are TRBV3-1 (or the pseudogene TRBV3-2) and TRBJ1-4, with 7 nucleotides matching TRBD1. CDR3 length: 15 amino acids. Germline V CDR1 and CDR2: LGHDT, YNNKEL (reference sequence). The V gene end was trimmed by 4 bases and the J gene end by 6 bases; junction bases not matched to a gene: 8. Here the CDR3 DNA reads TGTGCCAGCAGCCGGCTGGGACAGAATTATGAAAAACTGTTTTTT. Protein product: CASSRLGQNYEKLFF.

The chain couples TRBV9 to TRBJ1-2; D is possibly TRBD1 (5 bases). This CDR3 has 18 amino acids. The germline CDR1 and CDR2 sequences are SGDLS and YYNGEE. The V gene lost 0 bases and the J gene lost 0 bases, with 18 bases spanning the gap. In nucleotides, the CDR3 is TGTGCCAGCAGCGTAGCTGGGCAGGGAATTTCAGCTAACTATGGCTACACCTTC. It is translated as CASSVAGQGISANYGYTF.

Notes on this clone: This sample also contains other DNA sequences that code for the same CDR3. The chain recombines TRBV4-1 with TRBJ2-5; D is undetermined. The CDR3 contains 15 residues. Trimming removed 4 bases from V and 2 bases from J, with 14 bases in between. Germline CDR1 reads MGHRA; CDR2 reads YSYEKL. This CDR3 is CASSPALAAQETQYF. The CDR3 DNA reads TGCGCCAGCAGCCCAGCTTTGGCGGCGCAAGAGACCCAGTACTTC.

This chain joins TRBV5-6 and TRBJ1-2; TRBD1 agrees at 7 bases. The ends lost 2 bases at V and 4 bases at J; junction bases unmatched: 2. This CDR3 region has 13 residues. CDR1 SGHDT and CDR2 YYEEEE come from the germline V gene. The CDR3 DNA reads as TGTGCCAGCAGCTTTTACAGGGGCTATGGCTACACCTTC. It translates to CASSFYRGYGYTF. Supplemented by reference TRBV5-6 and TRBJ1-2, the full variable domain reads DAGVTQSPTHLIKTRGQQVTLRCSPKSGHDTVSWYQQALGQGPQFIFQYYEEEERQRGNFPDRFSGHQFPNYSSELNVNALLLGDSALYLCASSFYRGYGYTFGSGTRLTVV.

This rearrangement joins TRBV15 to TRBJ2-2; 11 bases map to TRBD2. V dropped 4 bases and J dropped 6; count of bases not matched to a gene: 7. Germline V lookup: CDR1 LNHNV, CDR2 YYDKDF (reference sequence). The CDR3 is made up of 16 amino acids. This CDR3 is CATSTIAGGPPGELFF. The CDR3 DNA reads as TGTGCCACCAGCACAATAGCGGGGGGGCCCCCCGGGGAGCTGTTTTTT.

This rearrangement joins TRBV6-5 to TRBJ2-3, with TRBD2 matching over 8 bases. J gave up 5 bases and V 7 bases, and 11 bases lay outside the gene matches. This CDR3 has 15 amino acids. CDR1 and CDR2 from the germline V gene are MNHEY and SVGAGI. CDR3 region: CASTKSGLVGDTQYF. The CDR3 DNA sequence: TGTGCCAGCACAAAATCGGGACTAGTTGGAGATACGCAGTATTTT.

CDR3 protein: CASSVLGAGGTEAFF. The CDR3 coding sequence is TGTGCCAGCAGCGTACTGGGGGCGGGCGGCACTGAAGCTTTCTTT. J is TRBJ1-1 and V is TRBV6-5, with a weak D call TRBD1 (6 bases). The CDR3 extends over 15 amino acids. The germline gives CDR1 MNHEY, CDR2 SVGAGI. V lost 6 bases and J 4 bases, leaving 18 bases between the germline ends.

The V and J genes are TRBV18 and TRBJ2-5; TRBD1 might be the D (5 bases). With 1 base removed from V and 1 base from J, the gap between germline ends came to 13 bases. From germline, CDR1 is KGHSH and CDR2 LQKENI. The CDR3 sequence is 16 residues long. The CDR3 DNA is TGTGCCAGCTCACCACTGGGGATTGGGGCCCAAGAGACCCAGTACTTC. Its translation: CASSPLGIGAQETQYF.

The CDR3 sequence: CSVRRTANEKLFF. The CDR3 region has the DNA TGCAGCGTCAGGAGGACAGCTAATGAAAAACTGTTTTTT. The V and J genes are TRBV29-1 and TRBJ1-4; tentatively, D is TRBD1 (6 bases). The V gene's germline CDR1 is SQVTM and CDR2 ANQGSEA. The CDR3 is made up of 13 amino acids. Trimming left V 6 bases short and J 3 bases short, with 11 bases between.

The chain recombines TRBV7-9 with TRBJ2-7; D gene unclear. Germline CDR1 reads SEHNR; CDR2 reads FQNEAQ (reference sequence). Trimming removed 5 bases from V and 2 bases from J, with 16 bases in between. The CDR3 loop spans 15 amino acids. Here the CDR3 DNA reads TGTGCCAGCAGCCCCACCCTAGACTTACCCTACGAGCAGTACTTC. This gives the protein CASSPTLDLPYEQYF. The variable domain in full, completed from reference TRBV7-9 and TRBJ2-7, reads DTGVSQNPRHKITKRGQNVTFRCDPISEHNRLYWYRQTLGQGPEFLTYFQNEAQLEKSRLLSDRFSAERPKGSFSTLEIQRTEQGDSAMYLCASSPTLDLPYEQYFGPGTRLTVT.

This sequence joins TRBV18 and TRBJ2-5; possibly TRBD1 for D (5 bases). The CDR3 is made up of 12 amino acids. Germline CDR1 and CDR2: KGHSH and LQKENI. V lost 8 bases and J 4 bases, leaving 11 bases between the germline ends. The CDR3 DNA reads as TGTGCCAGCACAGGCGCGACAGAGACCCAGTACTTC. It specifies CASTGATETQYF.

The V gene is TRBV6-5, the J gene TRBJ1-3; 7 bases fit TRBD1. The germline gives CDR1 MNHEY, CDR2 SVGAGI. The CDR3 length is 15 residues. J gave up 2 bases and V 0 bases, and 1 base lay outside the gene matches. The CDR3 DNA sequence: TGTGCCAGCAGTTACTCGAGGGGGCCTGGAAACACCATATATTTT. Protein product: CASSYSRGPGNTIYF.

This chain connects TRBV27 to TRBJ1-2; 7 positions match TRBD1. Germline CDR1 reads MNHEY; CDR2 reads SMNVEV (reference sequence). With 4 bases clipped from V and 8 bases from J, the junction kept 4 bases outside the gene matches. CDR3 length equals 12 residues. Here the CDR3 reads CASSSTGSGYTF. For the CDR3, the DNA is TGTGCCAGCAGTTCGACAGGGAGCGGCTACACCTTC.

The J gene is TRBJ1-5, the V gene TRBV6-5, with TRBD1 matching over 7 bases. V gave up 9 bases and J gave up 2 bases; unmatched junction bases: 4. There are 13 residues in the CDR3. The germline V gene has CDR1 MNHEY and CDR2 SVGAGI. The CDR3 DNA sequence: TGTGCCAGTCAGGGGGTTGGCAATCAGCCCCAGCATTTT. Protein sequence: CASQGVGNQPQHF.

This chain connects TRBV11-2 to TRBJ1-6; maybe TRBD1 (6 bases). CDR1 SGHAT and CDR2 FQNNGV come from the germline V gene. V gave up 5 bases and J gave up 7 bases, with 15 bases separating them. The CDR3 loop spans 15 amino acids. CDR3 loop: CASSRRDTQNSPLHF. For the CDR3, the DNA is TGTGCCAGCAGCAGACGGGACACTCAAAATTCACCCCTCCACTTT.

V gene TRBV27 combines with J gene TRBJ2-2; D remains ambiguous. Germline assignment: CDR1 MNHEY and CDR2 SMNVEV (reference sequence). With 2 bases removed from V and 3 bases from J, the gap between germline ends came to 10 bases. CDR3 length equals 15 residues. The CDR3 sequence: CASSLAPDYTGELFF. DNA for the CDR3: TGTGCCAGCAGTTTAGCGCCAGACTACACCGGGGAGCTGTTTTTT.

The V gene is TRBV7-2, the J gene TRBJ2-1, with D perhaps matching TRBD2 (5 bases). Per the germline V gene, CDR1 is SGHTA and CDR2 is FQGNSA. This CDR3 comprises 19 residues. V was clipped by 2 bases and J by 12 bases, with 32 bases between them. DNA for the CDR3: TGTGCCAGCAGCTTACGAGGACCCGGGGATACAATGATTACGGGTAGGCAGTTCTTC. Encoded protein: CASSLRGPGDTMITGRQFF.

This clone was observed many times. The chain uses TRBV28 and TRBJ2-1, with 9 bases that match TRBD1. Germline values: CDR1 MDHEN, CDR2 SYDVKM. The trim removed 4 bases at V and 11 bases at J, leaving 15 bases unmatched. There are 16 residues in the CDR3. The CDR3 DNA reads TGTGCCAGCAGTTCCCCCTACAGGGGGCTGAGAGGGAAGCAGTTCTTC. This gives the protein CASSSPYRGLRGKQFF.

In DNA, the CDR3 is TGTGCCAGCAGCCAAGAAGTCCCCGGGAGCTCCTACGAGCAGTACTTC. Its protein is CASSQEVPGSSYEQYF. The V call is TRBV4-2, the J call TRBJ2-7, with D possibly TRBD2 on 6 matching bases. In germline, CDR1 is LGHNA, CDR2 YNFKEQ. CDR3 length: 16 amino acids. V lost 0 bases and J lost 0, with 12 bases in between.

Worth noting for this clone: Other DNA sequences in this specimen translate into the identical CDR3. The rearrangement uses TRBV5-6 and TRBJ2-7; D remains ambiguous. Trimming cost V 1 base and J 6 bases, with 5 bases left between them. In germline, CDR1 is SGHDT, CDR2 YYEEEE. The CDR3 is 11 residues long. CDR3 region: CASSLTGEQYF. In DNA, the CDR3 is TGTGCCAGCAGCTTGACGGGCGAGCAGTACTTC. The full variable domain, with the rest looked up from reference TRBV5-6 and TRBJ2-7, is DAGVTQSPTHLIKTRGQQVTLRCSPKSGHDTVSWYQQALGQGPQFIFQYYEEEERQRGNFPDRFSGHQFPNYSSELNVNALLLGDSALYLCASSLTGEQYFGPGTRLTVT.